This is a list of T cell receptor beta chains from one sample in a study of control samples from healthy donors and cancer patients. TCRdb's copy holds only in-frame clones and misses some; the assay was immunoSEQ multiplex PCR. Among about 160,000 clones listed, roughly 94% were seen once. Sequenced: blood. The receptors derive from a woman in her forties in good health. CDR3s include the opening cysteine and the closing phenylalanine or tryptophan. Fields, in order: J gene, V gene, D gene, CDR3 DNA, CDR3 protein. A D gene is named only where the DNA matches it firmly.

TRBJ1-1	TRBV29-1	-	TGCAGCGTTGGAGAGGTAAGCACTGAAGCTTTCTTT	CSVGEVSTEAFF
TRBJ1-2	TRBV24-1	-	TGTGCCACCAGTGATGCCGGGATTAACTATGGCTACACCTTC	CATSDAGINYGYTF
TRBJ2-2	TRBV19	-	TGTGCCAGTAGTATTGACGTGGCACGGTTAAACACCGGGGAGCTGTTTTTT	CASSIDVARLNTGELFF
TRBJ1-1	TRBV6-6	-	TGTGCCAGCAGTCGACCTACATCGGCAGACTTTAGGAACACTGAAGCTTTCTTT	CASSRPTSADFRNTEAFF
TRBJ1-1	TRBV19	TRBD1	TGTGCCAGTAGTGGCAGGGGGGGAAACACTGAAGCTTTCTTT	CASSGRGGNTEAFF
TRBJ1-1	TRBV6-5	-	TGTGCCAGCAGTTTGACAGGCAACACTGAAGCTTTCTTT	CASSLTGNTEAFF
TRBJ2-3	TRBV7-2	TRBD1	TGTGCCAGCAGCTTTTCGGGACAGGGGGCAGATACGCAGTATTTT	CASSFSGQGADTQYF
TRBJ2-7	TRBV14	-	TGTGCCAGCAGCCAAGTTGTTGGTACCACACCCTACGAGCAGTACTTC	CASSQVVGTTPYEQYF
TRBJ1-1	TRBV7-2	TRBD1	TGTGCCAGCAGCTTAGTTCCGGGACAGGGTGACGCTTTCTTT	CASSLVPGQGDAFF
TRBJ2-2	TRBV9	-	TGTGCCAGCAGCGTAGCTGGGACACGGATCACCGGGGAGCTGTTTTTT	CASSVAGTRITGELFF
TRBJ2-5	TRBV5-1	-	TGCGCCAGCAGCTTCGGTGGTGGGGAGACCCAGTACTTC	CASSFGGGETQYF